This T cell receptor beta chain comes out of a study of T-cell reconstitution after alpha-beta-depleted transplantation in children. This clonotype has a count of ten or more. Unique molecular identifiers were used to barcode this TCRbeta library. TCRdb fed the PCR reads into MiXCR, producing one record per CDR3 protein. Of almost 500,000 distinct CDR3 sequences listed, approximately 13% were seen once; the top ten hold 5% to 6%. The CDR3 is 15 amino acids. Between the trimmed V and J ends, which lost 2 bases and 1 base, there was a span of 9 bases. Looked up from germline, CDR1 is ENHRY and CDR2 is SYGVKD.

The receptor's source is a human donor who donated a stem cell graft to a child with combined immunodeficiency. The source material was PBMCs from the stem cell graft donor, sampled from the stem cell graft. The rearrangement joins TRBV10-3 to TRBJ2-4, with D perhaps given as TRBD1 or TRBD2 (5 bases each). CDR3 nucleotide sequence: TGTGCCATCAGTGAGCCCGGGACGGCCAAAAACATTCAGTACTTC. Translated: CAISEPGTAKNIQYF.